The present T cell receptor beta chain was sequenced within a study of T cell repertoires in cytomegalovirus infection. For the study at large: Public TCR beta signatures provided an indication of both CMV infection and a matching HLA type.

CDR1 and CDR2 (germline): MDHEN, SYDVKM. The CDR3 is 12 residues long. The trim removed 5 bases at V and 10 bases at J, leaving 7 bases unmatched. TCRdb re-derived calls from the reads in MiXCR, one entry per CDR3 protein. The sample records some 180,000 distinct CDR3 sequences, roughly a fifth being singletons. This receptor was obtained from a human donor in good health (CMV status not recorded). Some clones in this sample may be carry-over from other donors' samples. The specimen was PBMCs. The J gene is TRBJ1-1, the V gene TRBV28; 7 bases line up with TRBD1. The CDR3, as DNA: TGTGCCAGCAGTCTACTAGACAGGGCAGCTTTCTTT. It specifies CASSLLDRAAFF.